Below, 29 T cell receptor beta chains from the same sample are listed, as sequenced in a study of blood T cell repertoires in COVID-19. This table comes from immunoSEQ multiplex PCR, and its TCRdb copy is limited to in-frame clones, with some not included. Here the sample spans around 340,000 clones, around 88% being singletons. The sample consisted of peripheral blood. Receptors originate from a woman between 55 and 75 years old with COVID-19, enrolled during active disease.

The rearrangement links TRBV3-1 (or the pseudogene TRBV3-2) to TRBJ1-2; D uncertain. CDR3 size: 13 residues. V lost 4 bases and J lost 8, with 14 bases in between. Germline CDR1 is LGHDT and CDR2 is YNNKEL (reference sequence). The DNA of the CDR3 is TGTGCCAGCAGCCCGCTCGGTGAGGGCGGCTACACCTTC. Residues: CASSPLGEGGYTF.

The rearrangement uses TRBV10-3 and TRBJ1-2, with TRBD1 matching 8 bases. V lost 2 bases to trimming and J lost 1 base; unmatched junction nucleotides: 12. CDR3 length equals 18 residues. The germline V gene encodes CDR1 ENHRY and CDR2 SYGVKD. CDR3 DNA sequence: TGTGCCATCAGTGAGCCCTACAGGGGGGGGCTTAGTAACTATGGCTACACCTTC. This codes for CAISEPYRGGLSNYGYTF.

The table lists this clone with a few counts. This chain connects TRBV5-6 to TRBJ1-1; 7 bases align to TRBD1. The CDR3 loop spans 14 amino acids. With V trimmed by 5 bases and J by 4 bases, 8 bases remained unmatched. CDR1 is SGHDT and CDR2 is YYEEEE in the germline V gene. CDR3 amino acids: CASRHRQGATEAFF. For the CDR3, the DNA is TGTGCCAGCAGACATAGACAGGGTGCCACTGAAGCTTTCTTT.

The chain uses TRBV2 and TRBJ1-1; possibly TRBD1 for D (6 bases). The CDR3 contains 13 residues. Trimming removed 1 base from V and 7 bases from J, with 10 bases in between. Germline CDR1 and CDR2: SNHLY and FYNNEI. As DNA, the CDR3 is TGTGCCAGCAGTGAAGGCAGGGGAGATGAAGCTTTCTTT. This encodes CASSEGRGDEAFF.

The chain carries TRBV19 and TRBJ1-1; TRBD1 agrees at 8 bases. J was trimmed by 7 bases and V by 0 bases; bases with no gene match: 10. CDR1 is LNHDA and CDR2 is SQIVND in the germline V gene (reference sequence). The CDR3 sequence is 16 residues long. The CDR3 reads CASSIDYGTGRGEAFF. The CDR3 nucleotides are TGTGCCAGTAGTATAGATTATGGGACAGGCAGGGGTGAAGCTTTCTTT. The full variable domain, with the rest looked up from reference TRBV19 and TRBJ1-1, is DGGITQSPKYLFRKEGQNVTLSCEQNLNHDAMYWYRQDPGQGLRLIYYSQIVNDFQKGDIAEGYSVSREKKESFPLTVTSAQKNPTAFYLCASSIDYGTGRGEAFFGQGTRLTVV.

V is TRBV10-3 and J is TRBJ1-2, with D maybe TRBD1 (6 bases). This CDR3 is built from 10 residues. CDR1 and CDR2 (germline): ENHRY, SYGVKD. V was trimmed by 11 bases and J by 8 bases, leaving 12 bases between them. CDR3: CAVQGPGYTF. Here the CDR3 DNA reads TGTGCCGTTCAGGGGCCCGGCTACACCTTC.

The CDR3 region has the DNA TGTGCCAGCAGTCCAACCCCGGACTCGTACCAAGAGACCCAGTACTTC. As protein: CASSPTPDSYQETQYF. The chain is built from TRBV27 and TRBJ2-5, with a possible D match to TRBD2 (5 bases). Germline-derived CDR1 and CDR2 are MNHEY and SMNVEV (reference sequence). Deletions cut 5 bases from V and 0 bases from J, with 16 bases between. The CDR3 is made up of 16 amino acids.

The CDR3 DNA is TGTGCCAGCAGAGCCGGGACTAGCGGGGGGGAATCGTTCTTC. Its protein is CASRAGTSGGESFF. This chain connects TRBV6-4 to TRBJ2-1; 16 nucleotides align to TRBD2. The V gene's germline CDR1 is MRHNA and CDR2 SNTAGT. The length of the CDR3 is 14 residues. Unmatched junction bases numbered 8, after V lost 6 bases and J lost 15 bases.

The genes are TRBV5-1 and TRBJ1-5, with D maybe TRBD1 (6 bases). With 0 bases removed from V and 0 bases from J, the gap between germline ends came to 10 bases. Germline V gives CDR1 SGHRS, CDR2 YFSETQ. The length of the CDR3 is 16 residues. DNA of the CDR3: TGCGCCAGCAGCTTGGGGGACACCTATAGCAATCAGCCCCAGCATTTT. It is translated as CASSLGDTYSNQPQHF.

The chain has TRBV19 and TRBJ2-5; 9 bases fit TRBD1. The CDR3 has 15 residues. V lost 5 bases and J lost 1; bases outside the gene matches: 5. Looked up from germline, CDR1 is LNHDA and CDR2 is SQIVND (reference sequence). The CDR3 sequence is CASSALDRGQETQYF. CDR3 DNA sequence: TGTGCCAGTAGTGCATTGGACAGGGGCCAAGAGACCCAGTACTTC.

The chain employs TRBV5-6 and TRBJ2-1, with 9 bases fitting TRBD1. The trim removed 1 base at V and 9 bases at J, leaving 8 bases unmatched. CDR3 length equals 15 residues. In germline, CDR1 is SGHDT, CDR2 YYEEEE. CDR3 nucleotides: TGTGCCAGCAGCTTGAGGGGACAGGGTGCTCCTGAGCAGTTCTTC. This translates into CASSLRGQGAPEQFF.

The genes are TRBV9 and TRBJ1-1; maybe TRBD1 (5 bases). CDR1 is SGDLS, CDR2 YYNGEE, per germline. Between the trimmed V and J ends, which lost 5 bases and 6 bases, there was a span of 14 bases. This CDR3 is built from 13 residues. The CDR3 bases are TGTGCCAGCAGACGCCTCGACAGTTCTGAAGCTTTCTTT. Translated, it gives CASRRLDSSEAFF.

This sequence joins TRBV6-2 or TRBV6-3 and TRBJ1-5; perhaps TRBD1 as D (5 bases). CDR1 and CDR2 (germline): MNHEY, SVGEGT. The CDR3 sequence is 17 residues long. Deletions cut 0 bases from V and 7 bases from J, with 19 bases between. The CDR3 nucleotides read TGTGCCAGCAGTTACTCGGTGTCAGGGAGGGCGCGACAGCCCCAGCATTTT. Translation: CASSYSVSGRARQPQHF.

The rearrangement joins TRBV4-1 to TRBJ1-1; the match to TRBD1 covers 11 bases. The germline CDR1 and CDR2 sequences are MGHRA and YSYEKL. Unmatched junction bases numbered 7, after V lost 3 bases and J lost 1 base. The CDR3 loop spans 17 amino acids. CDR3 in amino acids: CASSHLRGQGENTEAFF. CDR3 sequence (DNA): TGCGCCAGCAGCCACCTTAGGGGACAGGGGGAGAACACTGAAGCTTTCTTT.

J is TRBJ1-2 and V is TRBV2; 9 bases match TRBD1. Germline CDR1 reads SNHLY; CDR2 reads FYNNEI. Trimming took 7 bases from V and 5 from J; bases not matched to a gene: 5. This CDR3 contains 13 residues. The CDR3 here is CASKMTGGYGYTF. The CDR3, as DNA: TGTGCCAGCAAGATGACAGGGGGATATGGCTACACCTTC.

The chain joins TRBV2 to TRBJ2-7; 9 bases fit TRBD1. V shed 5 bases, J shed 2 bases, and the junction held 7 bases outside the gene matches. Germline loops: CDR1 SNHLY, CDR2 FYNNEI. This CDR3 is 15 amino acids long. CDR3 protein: CASSYSGTGTYEQYF. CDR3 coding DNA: TGTGCCAGCAGTTACTCCGGGACAGGGACCTACGAGCAGTACTTC. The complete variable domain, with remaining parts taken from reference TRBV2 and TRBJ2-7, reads EPEVTQTPSHQVTQMGQEVILRCVPISNHLYFYWYRQILGQKVEFLVSFYNNEISEKSEIFDDQFSVERPDGSNFTLKIRSTKLEDSAMYFCASSYSGTGTYEQYFGPGTRLTVT.

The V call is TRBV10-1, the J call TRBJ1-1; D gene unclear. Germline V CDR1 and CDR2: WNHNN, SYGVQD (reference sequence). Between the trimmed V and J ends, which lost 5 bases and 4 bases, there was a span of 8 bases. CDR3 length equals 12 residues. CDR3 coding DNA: TGCGCCAGCAGTTCGGGGAGCACTGAAGCTTTCTTT. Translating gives CASSSGSTEAFF.

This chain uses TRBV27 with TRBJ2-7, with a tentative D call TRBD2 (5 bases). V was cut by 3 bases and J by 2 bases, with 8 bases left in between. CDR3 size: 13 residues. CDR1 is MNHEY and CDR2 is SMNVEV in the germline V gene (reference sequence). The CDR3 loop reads CASSFGKTYEQYF. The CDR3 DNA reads TGTGCCAGCAGTTTCGGGAAAACCTACGAGCAGTACTTC.

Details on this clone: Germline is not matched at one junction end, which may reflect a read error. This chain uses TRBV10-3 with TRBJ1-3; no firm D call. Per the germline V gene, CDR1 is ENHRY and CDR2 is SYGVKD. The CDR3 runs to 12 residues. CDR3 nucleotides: TGTGCCATCAGTGAGTCTGGAGACACCATATATTTT. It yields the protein CAISESGDTIYF.

The CDR3 DNA follows: TGTGCCAGCAGCTCTCTTATGGGGCGGTACAATGAGCAGTTCTTC. It yields the protein CASSSLMGRYNEQFF. This rearrangement joins TRBV11-2 to TRBJ2-1, with a possible D match to TRBD1 (5 bases). The V end lost 4 bases, the J end lost 4 bases, and 14 bases lay between the germline ends. The CDR3 length is 15 residues. CDR1 SGHAT and CDR2 FQNNGV come from the germline V gene.

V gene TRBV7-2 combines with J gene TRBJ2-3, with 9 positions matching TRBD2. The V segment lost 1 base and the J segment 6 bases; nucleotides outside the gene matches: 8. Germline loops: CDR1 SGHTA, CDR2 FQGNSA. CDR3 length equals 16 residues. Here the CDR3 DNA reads TGTGCCAGCAGCTTAGTGTGGGCTAGCGGGGCGGATACGCAGTATTTT. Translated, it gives CASSLVWASGADTQYF.

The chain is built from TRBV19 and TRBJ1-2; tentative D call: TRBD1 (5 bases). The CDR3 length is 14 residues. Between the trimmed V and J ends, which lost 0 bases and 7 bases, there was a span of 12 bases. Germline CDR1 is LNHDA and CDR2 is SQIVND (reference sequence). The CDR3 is CASSIEDKTGGYTF. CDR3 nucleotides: TGTGCCAGTAGTATAGAGGACAAGACGGGTGGCTACACCTTC. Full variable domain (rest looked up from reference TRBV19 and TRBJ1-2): DGGITQSPKYLFRKEGQNVTLSCEQNLNHDAMYWYRQDPGQGLRLIYYSQIVNDFQKGDIAEGYSVSREKKESFPLTVTSAQKNPTAFYLCASSIEDKTGGYTFGSGTRLTVV.

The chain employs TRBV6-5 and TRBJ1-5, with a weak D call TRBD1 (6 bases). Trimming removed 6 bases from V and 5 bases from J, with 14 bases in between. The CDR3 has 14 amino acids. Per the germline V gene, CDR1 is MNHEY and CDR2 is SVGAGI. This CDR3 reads CASSSQGGHQPQHF. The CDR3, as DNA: TGTGCCAGCAGCTCACAGGGAGGGCATCAGCCCCAGCATTTT.

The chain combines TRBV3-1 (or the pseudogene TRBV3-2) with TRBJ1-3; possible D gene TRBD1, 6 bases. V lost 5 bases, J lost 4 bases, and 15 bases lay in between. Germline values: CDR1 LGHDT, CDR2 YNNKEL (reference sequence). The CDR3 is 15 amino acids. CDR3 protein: CASSRDMNVGNTIYF. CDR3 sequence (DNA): TGTGCCAGCAGCAGGGACATGAACGTGGGAAACACCATATATTTT.

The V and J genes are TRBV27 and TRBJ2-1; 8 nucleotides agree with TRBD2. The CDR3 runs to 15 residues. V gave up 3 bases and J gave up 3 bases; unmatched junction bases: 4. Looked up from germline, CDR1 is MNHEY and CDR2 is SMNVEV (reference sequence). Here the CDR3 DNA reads TGTGCCAGCAGTTTTCCGGGGGGGAGCTACAATGAGCAGTTCTTC. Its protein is CASSFPGGSYNEQFF.

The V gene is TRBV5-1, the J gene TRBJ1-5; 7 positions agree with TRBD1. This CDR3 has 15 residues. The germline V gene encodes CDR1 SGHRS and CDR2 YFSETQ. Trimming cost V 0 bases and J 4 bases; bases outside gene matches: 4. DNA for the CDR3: TGCGCCAGCAGCTTGGCCGGACAGGTTAATCAGCCCCAGCATTTT. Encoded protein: CASSLAGQVNQPQHF.

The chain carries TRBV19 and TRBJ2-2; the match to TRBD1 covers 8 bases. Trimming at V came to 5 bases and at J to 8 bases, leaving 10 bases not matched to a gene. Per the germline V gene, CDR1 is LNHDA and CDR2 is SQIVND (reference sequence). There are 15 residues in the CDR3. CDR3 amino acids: CASSLWTGIVGELFF. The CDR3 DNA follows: TGTGCCAGTAGTCTGTGGACAGGGATTGTAGGGGAGCTGTTTTTT.

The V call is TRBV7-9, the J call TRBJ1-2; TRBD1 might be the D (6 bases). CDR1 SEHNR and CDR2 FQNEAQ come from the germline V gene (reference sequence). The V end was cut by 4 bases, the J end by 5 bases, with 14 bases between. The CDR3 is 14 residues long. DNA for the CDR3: TGTGCCAGCAGCTCTGGACAGAACCCTTATGGCTACACCTTC. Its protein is CASSSGQNPYGYTF.

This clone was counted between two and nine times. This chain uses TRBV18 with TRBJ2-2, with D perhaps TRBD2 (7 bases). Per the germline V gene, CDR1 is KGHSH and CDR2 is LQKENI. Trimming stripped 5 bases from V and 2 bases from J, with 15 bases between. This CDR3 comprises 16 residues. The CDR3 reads CASSASGGQNTGELFF. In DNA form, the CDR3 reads TGTGCCAGCTCAGCCTCGGGGGGCCAAAACACCGGGGAGCTGTTTTTT.